These T cell receptor beta chains were read from a single sample in a study of blood T cell repertoires in COVID-19. Measured with immunoSEQ multiplex PCR; TCRdb has only the in-frame clones, and not every one. Of roughly 38,000 clones in the sample, 81% were seen once. Sequenced material: peripheral blood. These receptors all come from an elderly man with active or convalescent COVID-19. The CDR3 runs from the conserved cysteine through the conserved F or W. The order of the fields is clone size, V gene, D gene, CDR3 length, J gene, CDR3 DNA, CDR3 protein. D genes are given only for firm matches. Clone size is not always given. Where it is, it says once, few, many or a class for expanded clones.

clone size: -; V gene: TRBV29-1; D gene: TRBD2; CDR3 length: 18; J gene: TRBJ2-1; CDR3 DNA: TGCAGCGTGACTTCCGGGACTAGCGGGATAGGCTCCTACAATGAGCAGTTCTTC; CDR3 protein: CSVTSGTSGIGSYNEQFF
clone size: -; V gene: TRBV28; D gene: TRBD1; CDR3 length: 18; J gene: TRBJ2-7; CDR3 DNA: TGTGCCAGCAGTTTGACCCCGGGACAGGGGGCTAGTTTCCACGAGCAGTACTTC; CDR3 protein: CASSLTPGQGASFHEQYF
clone size: -; V gene: TRBV5-1; D gene: -; CDR3 length: 13; J gene: TRBJ2-1; CDR3 DNA: TGCGCCAGCAGTTTACTACCCAACAATGAGCAGTTCTTC; CDR3 protein: CASSLLPNNEQFF
clone size: -; V gene: TRBV27; D gene: -; CDR3 length: 16; J gene: TRBJ1-6; CDR3 DNA: TGTGCCAGCAGTTTTTACAGCAGGGGTGGTAATTCACCCCTCCACTTT; CDR3 protein: CASSFYSRGGNSPLHF
clone size: once; V gene: TRBV21-1; D gene: -; CDR3 length: 14; J gene: TRBJ1-1; CDR3 DNA: TGTGCCAGCAGCAACGCACGGGTGAACACTGAAGCTTTCTTT; CDR3 protein: CASSNARVNTEAFF
clone size: -; V gene: TRBV2; D gene: TRBD1; CDR3 length: 13; J gene: TRBJ1-3; CDR3 DNA: TGTGCCAGCAGTGTGACAGGGGACAGCACCATATATTTT; CDR3 protein: CASSVTGDSTIYF
clone size: -; V gene: TRBV5-1; D gene: -; CDR3 length: 17; J gene: TRBJ2-5; CDR3 DNA: TGCGCCAGCAGCTTGGCCAGAGCAACAATACAGGAGGAGACCCAGTACTTC; CDR3 protein: CASSLARATIQEETQYF
clone size: -; V gene: TRBV7-2; D gene: TRBD1; CDR3 length: 14; J gene: TRBJ1-2; CDR3 DNA: TGTGCCAGCAGCCAAACCGGACAGGGCTATGGCTACACCTTC; CDR3 protein: CASSQTGQGYGYTF
clone size: few; V gene: TRBV7-3; D gene: -; CDR3 length: 19; J gene: TRBJ2-2; CDR3 DNA: TGTGCCAGCAGCTTAAAGTTTCGGTCGGAGGGCCTGAACACCGGGGAGCTGTTTTTT; CDR3 protein: CASSLKFRSEGLNTGELFF
clone size: -; V gene: TRBV10-3; D gene: TRBD2; CDR3 length: 14; J gene: TRBJ2-1; CDR3 DNA: TGTGCCATCAGGACTAGCGGGGGGTACAATGAGCAGTTCTTC; CDR3 protein: CAIRTSGGYNEQFF
clone size: -; V gene: TRBV30; D gene: -; CDR3 length: 13; J gene: TRBJ1-2; CDR3 DNA: TGTGCCTGGAGTCTGACGGCGGGAAACGGCTACACCTTC; CDR3 protein: CAWSLTAGNGYTF
clone size: -; V gene: TRBV5-6; D gene: -; CDR3 length: 14; J gene: TRBJ2-1; CDR3 DNA: TGTGCCAGCAGCTTAGCGGATACCTACAATGAGCAGTTCTTC; CDR3 protein: CASSLADTYNEQFF
clone size: -; V gene: TRBV11-3; D gene: -; CDR3 length: 15; J gene: TRBJ1-1; CDR3 DNA: TGTGCCAGCAGCTCCCCGACTTTCTGGACATTTTCCGCTTTCTTT; CDR3 protein: CASSSPTFWTFSAFF
clone size: -; V gene: TRBV7-8; D gene: -; CDR3 length: 21; J gene: TRBJ1-1; CDR3 DNA: TGTGCCAGCAGCCAGTTTGGGGGGACACGGGGAGGGAATTTCGGTTACACTGAAGCTTTCTTT; CDR3 protein: CASSQFGGTRGGNFGYTEAFF
clone size: -; V gene: TRBV14; D gene: TRBD1; CDR3 length: 15; J gene: TRBJ1-2; CDR3 DNA: TGTGCCAGCAGCCAAGACGGTAGACAGGGCCCTGGCTACACCTTC; CDR3 protein: CASSQDGRQGPGYTF
clone size: -; V gene: TRBV19; D gene: TRBD1; CDR3 length: 16; J gene: TRBJ2-2; CDR3 DNA: TGTGCCAGTAGCCATCCATCGACAGGGTGGTACGGGGAGCTGTTTTTT; CDR3 protein: CASSHPSTGWYGELFF
clone size: -; V gene: TRBV11-2; D gene: -; CDR3 length: 15; J gene: TRBJ2-1; CDR3 DNA: TGTGCCAGCAGCTTAGACAGGGGTTCCTACAATGAGCAGTTCTTC; CDR3 protein: CASSLDRGSYNEQFF